This TCR beta chain is from a study of shared clonotypes between healthy human individuals. As for this clone: No antigen is known for it.

Whole-study findings and limits: Among non-shared clonotypes, generation probabilities were lower than among those shared by all four donors.

This table comes from immunoSEQ multiplex PCR, and its TCRdb copy is limited to in-frame clones, with some not included. Of about 1.1 million clones listed, about 80% are singletons. V lost 1 base, J lost 3 bases, and 13 bases lay in between. The CDR3 runs 15 residues. In germline, CDR1 is SGHRS, CDR2 YFSETQ. The chain recombines TRBV5-1 with TRBJ1-2, with a tentative D call TRBD1 (5 bases). This sequence originates from a man between 18 and 29 years old in good health. Some clones in this sample may be carry-over from other donors' samples. The sequencing sample was made of memory CD4+ T cells from PBMCs. Subset specified: CD45RA-negative fraction. Here the CDR3 reads CASSLKGPWDYGYTF. CDR3 coding DNA: TGCGCCAGCAGCTTGAAGGGACCCTGGGACTATGGCTACACCTTC.